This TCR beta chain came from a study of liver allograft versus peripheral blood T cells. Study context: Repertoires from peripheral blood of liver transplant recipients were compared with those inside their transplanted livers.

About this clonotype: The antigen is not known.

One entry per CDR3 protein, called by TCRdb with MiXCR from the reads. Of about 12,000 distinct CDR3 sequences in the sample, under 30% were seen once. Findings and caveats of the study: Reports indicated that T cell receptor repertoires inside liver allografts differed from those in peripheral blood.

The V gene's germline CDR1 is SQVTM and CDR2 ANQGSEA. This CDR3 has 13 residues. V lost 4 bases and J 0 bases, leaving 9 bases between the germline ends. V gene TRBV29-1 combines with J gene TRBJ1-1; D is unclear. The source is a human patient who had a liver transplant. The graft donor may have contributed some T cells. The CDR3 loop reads CSVGQVMNTEAFF. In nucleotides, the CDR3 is TGCAGCGTTGGCCAGGTGATGAACACTGAAGCTTTCTTT.